This TCR beta chain was retrieved from a study of breast tumors, draining lymph nodes, adjacent tissues. The study, taken as a whole, reports: Tumor repertoires ranked between lymph nodes and nontumor tissue in diversity, with V and J gene preferences. The data were judged consistent with most tumor T cells coming from lymph node and expanding in tumor. The lymph node origin of tumor T cells was framed as consistent with a hypothesis, not demonstrated. Luminal-like breast cancer showed significantly higher tumor–nontumor repertoire similarity than basal-like.

This clonotype was observed a handful of times. Its antigen is unknown. Samples came from axillary lymph nodes draining the breast cancer. TCRdb reprocessed the multiplex PCR reads with MiXCR, giving one entry per CDR3 protein. This table holds some 100,000 distinct CDR3 sequences, approximately 21% found once. This CDR3 is built from 17 residues. Germline CDR1 and CDR2: SGHTS and YDEGEE. After removal of 4 bases from V and 6 bases from J, the junction contained 13 bases not matched to a gene. The chain combines TRBV5-8 with TRBJ2-3; the match to TRBD2 covers 11 bases. Sample: axillary lymph node tissue. The source is a female donor with breast cancer. Some clones in this sample may be carry-over from other donors' samples. The CDR3 coding sequence is TGTGCCAGCAGCCCCATCCTAGCGGGGGGTAGTATTGATACGCAGTATTTT. Translation: CASSPILAGGSIDTQYF.